The clone carrying this TCR beta chain was seen a single time. CDR1 and CDR2 from the germline V gene are MNHGY and SAAAGT. V was clipped by 10 bases and J by 5 bases, with 14 bases between them. The CDR3 has 12 amino acids. The treatment was: preoperative locoregional IRX-2 cytokine immunotherapy. Preoperative locoregional IRX-2 cytokine immunotherapy was tested in the phase Ib source study. The data are from a study of preoperative IRX-2 immunotherapy in early breast cancer. The protocol was immunoSEQ multiplex PCR, while the TCRdb copy is restricted to in-frame clones and leaves out a portion. This repertoire shows over 1,000 clones, approximately 71% found once; its top ten account for 7% to 8%.

The chain joins TRBV6-8 to TRBJ2-5, with D possibly TRBD2 on 6 matching bases. This TCR was sampled from a human donor with breast cancer. This specimen consisted of tumor tissue, obtained after IRX-2 immunotherapy. CDR3 sequence reads: CAIGGRRETQYF. As DNA, the CDR3 is TGTGCCATCGGGGGACGTCGTGAGACCCAGTACTTC.